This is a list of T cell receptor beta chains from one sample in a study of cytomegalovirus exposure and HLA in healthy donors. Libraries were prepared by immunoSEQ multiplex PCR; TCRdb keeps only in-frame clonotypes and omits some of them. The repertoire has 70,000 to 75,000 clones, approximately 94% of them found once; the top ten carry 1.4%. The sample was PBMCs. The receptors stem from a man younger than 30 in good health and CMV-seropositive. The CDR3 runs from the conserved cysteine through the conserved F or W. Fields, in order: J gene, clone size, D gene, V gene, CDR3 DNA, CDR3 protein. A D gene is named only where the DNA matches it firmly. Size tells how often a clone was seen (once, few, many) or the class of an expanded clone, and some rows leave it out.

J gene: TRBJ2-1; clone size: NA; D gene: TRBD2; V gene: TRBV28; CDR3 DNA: TGTGCCAGCAGTTTACCAGCGGGAGGGTATGAGCAGTTCTTC; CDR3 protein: CASSLPAGGYEQFF
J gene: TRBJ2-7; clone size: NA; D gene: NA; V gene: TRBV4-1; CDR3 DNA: TGCGCCAGCAGCCAAGAGTGGGGACACCCCTACGAGCAGTACTTC; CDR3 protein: CASSQEWGHPYEQYF
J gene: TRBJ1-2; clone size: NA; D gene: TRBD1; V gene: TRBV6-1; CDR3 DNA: TGTGCCAGCCGAGGACAGGGGGCTGCTCTCTATGGCTACACCTTC; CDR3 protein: CASRGQGAALYGYTF
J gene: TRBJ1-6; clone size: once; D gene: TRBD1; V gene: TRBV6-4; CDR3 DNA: TGTGCCAGCAGTGCCGACCGACAGGGGGGGAATTCACCCCTCCACTTT; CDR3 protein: CASSADRQGGNSPLHF
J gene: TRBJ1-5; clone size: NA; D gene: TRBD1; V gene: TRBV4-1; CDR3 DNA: TGCGCCAGCAGCCTAGGGGACAGGGGATATAACAATCAGCCCCAGCATTTT; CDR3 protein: CASSLGDRGYNNQPQHF
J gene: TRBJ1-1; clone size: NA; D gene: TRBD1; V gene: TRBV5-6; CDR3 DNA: TGTGCCAGCAGCTGGGGACAGGGATGGACTGAAGCTTTCTTT; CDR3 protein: CASSWGQGWTEAFF
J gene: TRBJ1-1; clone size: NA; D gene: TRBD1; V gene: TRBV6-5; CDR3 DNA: TGTGCCAGCAGCCACAGGGGGGAGACTGAAGCTTTCTTT; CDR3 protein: CASSHRGETEAFF
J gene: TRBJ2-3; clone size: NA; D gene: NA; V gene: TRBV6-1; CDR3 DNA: TGTGCCAGCAGTGAAGACGGGGTGAGCACAGATACGCAGTATTTT; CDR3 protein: CASSEDGVSTDTQYF
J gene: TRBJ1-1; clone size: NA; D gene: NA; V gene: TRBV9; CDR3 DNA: TGTGCCAGCAGCGTAGAGACAGCCAGTGAAGCTTTCTTT; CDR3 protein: CASSVETASEAFF
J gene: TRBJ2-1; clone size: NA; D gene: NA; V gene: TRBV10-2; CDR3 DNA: TGCGCCAGCGGAGACGGGAGAGGGCAGTTCTTC; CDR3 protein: CASGDGRGQFF
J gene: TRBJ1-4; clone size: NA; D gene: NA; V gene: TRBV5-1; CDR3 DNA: TGCGCCAGCAGCGGAGTTGCTAATGAAAAACTGTTTTTT; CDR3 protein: CASSGVANEKLFF
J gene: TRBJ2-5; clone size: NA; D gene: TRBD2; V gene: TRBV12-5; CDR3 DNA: TGTGCTAGTGGCCCCGGGACTAGCGGGGGGGCGGTGGAGACCCAGTACTTC; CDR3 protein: CASGPGTSGGAVETQYF
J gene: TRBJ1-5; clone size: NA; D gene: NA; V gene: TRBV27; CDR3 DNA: TGTGCCAGCAGTCCGGGAGGACCATTTACCTATCAGCCCCAGCATTTT; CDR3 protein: CASSPGGPFTYQPQHF
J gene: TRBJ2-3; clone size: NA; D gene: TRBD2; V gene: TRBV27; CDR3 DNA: TGTGCCAGCAGTTTATTAGTTAGCGGGGCTAGCACAGATACGCAGTATTTT; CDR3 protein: CASSLLVSGASTDTQYF
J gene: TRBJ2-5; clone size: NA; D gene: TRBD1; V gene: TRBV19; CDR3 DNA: TGTGCCAGTAGGGACAGGGGGCTTCAAGAGACCCAGTACTTC; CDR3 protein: CASRDRGLQETQYF
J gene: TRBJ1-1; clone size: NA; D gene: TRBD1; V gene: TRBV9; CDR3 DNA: TGTGCCAGCAGCCCCCGGGACAGGGATTATACTGAAGCTTTCTTT; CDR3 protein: CASSPRDRDYTEAFF
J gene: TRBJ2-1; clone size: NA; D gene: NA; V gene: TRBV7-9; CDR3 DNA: TGTGCCAGCAGCTTAGGGCACGCATCCTACAATGAGCAGTTCTTC; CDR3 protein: CASSLGHASYNEQFF
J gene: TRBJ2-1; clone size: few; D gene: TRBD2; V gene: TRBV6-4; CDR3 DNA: TGTGCCAGCAGCCAGACTAGCGGGGGGAGTGAGCAGTTCTTC; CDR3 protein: CASSQTSGGSEQFF
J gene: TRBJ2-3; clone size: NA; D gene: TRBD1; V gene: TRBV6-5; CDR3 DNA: TGTGCCAGCAGTCCCGGGACAGACACAGATACGCAGTATTTT; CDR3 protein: CASSPGTDTDTQYF
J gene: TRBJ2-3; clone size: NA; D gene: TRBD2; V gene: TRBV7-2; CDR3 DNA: TGTGCCAGCAGCTTAGGGGGCAGCGGGGGGGCCTTTGGGCAGTATTTT; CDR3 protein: CASSLGGSGGAFGQYF
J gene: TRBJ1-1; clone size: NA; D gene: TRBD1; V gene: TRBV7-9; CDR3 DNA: TGTGCCAGCAGCTTATCCCAGAGGCTGCTAGGGGGCTACGCTGAAGCTTTCTTT; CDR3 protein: CASSLSQRLLGGYAEAFF
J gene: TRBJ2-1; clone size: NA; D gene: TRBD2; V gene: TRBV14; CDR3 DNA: TGTGCCAGCAGCCTTTTCTCTAGCGGAGTTCCCTACAATGAGCAGTTCTTC; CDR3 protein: CASSLFSSGVPYNEQFF
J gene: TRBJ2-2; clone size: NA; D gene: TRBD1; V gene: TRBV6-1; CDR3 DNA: TGTGCCAGCATCTGGGGACAGGGGAGTCCCGGGGAGCTGTTTTTT; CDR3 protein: CASIWGQGSPGELFF
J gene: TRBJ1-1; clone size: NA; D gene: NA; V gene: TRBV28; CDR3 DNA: TGTGCCAGCAGTTTAGACCTACGGGGTCAGAACACTGAAGCTTTCTTT; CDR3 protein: CASSLDLRGQNTEAFF
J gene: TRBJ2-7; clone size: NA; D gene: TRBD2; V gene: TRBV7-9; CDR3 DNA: TGTGCCAGCAGCTTATTGGACGGTGGACTAGCGGACTCCTACGAGCAGTACTTC; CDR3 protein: CASSLLDGGLADSYEQYF
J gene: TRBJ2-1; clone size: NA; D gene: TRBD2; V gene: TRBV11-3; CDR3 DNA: TGTGCCAGCAGCCGGCTGGTAGCGGGACTATACAATGAGCAGTTCTTC; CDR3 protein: CASSRLVAGLYNEQFF
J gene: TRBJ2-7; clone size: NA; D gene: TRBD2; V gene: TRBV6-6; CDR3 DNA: TGTGCCAGCAGTATGGGACTAGCGGCCTACGAGCAGTACTTC; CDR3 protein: CASSMGLAAYEQYF
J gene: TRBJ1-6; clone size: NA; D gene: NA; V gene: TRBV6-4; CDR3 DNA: TGTGCCAGCAGTGAAGGTTCACAGCCCAATTCACCCCTCCACTTT; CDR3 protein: CASSEGSQPNSPLHF
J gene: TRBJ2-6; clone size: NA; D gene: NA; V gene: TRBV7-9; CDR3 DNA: TGTGCCAGCAGCTTAGGCCCAGGGCAGTCCTCTGGGGCCAACGTCCTGACTTTC; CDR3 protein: CASSLGPGQSSGANVLTF
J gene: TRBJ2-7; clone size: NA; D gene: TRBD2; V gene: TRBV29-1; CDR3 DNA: TGCAGCGTTGGCACTAGCGGGAGTCTGTCCTTCTTC; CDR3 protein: CSVGTSGSLSFF
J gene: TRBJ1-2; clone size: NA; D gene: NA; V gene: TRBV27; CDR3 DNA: TGTGCCAGTTCGCGAGGGGGTGCTGGCTACACCTTC; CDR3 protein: CASSRGGAGYTF
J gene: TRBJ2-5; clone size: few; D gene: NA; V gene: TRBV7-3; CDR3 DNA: TGTGCCAGCAGCTTAGGCAGACAAGAGACCCAGTACTTC; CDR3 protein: CASSLGRQETQYF
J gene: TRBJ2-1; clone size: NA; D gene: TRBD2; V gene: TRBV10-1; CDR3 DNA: TGCGCCAGCAGTGAGACTAGCGGGAGTACGGGTGAGCAGTTCTTC; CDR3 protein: CASSETSGSTGEQFF
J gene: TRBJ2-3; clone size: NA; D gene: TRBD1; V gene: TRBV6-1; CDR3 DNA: TGTGCCAGCAGTGAAGAACAGGGGCCCGATACGCAGTATTTT; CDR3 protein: CASSEEQGPDTQYF
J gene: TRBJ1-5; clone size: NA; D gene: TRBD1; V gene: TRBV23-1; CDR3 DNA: TGCGCCAGCAGACCTGCAAAAAAAGGGACAGGCCTTTTGCAGCCCCAGCATTTT; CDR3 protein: CASRPAKKGTGLLQPQHF
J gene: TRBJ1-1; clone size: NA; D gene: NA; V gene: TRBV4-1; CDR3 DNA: TGCGCCAGCAGCCAAGGAAAGGGGAGGACTGAAGCTTTCTTT; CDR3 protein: CASSQGKGRTEAFF
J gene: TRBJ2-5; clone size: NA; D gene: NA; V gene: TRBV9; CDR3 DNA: TGTGCCAGCAGCGAACCGGGACTGAGAGAGACCCAGTACTTC; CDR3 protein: CASSEPGLRETQYF
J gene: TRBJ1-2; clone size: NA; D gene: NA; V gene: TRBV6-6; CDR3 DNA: TGTGCCAGCAGTTACTCGGACGTAAGGGGAGGTGGCTACACCTTC; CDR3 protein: CASSYSDVRGGGYTF
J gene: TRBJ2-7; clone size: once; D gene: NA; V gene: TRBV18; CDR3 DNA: TGTGCCAGCTCACCAACCAGACAGGTTACCACCTACGAGCAGTACTTC; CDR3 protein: CASSPTRQVTTYEQYF
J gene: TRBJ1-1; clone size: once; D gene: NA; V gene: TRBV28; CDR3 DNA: TGTGCCAGCAGTTTTGGTAGGGGTCGGACTGAAGCTTTCTTT; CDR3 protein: CASSFGRGRTEAFF
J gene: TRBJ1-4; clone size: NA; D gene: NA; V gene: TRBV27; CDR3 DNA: TGTGCCAGCAGTTCAGAAGCAACTAATGAAAAACTGTTTTTT; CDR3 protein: CASSSEATNEKLFF
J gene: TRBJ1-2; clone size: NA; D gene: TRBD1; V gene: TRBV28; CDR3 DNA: TGTGCCAGCAGTCCGGGACAGGGGGGAGGCTACACCTTC; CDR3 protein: CASSPGQGGGYTF
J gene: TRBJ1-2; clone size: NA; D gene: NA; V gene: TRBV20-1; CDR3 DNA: TGCAGTGCTGTCCCGGAGGGGGGCTACACCTTC; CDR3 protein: CSAVPEGGYTF
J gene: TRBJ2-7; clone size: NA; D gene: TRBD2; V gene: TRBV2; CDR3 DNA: TGTGCCAGCAGTGAATCACTAGCGGGAGCTGTCTACGAGCAGTACTTC; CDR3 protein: CASSESLAGAVYEQYF
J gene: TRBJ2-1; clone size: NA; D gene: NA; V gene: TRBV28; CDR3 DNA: TGTGCCAGCAGTCCCAATATCGATCGGGTCCACAATGAGCAGTTCTTC; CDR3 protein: CASSPNIDRVHNEQFF
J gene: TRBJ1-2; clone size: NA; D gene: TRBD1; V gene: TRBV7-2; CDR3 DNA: TGTGCCAGCAGCTTCTTGACAGGGTCACATGGCTACACCTTC; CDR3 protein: CASSFLTGSHGYTF
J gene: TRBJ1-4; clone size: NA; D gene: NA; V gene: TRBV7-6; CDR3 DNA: TGTGCCAGCAGCTTAGGCCGGGTCCCGGGAGGGCGTGAAAAACTGTTTTTT; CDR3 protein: CASSLGRVPGGREKLFF
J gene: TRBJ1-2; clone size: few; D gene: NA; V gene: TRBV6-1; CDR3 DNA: TGTGCCAGCAGCCAGGGTAACTATGGCTACACCTTC; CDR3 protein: CASSQGNYGYTF
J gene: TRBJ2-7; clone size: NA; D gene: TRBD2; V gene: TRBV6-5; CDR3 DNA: TGTGCCAGCAGCCGGAATAGCGGGAGAATCTACGAGCAGTACTTC; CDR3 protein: CASSRNSGRIYEQYF
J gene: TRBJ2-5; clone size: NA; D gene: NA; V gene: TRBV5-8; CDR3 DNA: TGTGCCAGCAGACCCCGGGGGATCCTGTACCAAGAGACCCAGTACTTC; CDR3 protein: CASRPRGILYQETQYF
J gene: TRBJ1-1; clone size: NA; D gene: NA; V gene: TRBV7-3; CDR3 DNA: TGTGCCAGCAGCGCGGCCGGGATGAACACTGAAGCTTTCTTT; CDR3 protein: CASSAAGMNTEAFF
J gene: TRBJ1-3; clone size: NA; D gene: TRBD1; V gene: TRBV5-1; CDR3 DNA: TGCGCCAGCAGAGGGGGCGCCTCTGGAAACACCATATATTTT; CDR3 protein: CASRGGASGNTIYF
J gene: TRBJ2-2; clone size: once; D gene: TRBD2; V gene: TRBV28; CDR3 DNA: TGTGCCAGCAACACCGGGACTAGCGGGTGGCAAAACACCGGGGAGCTGTTTTTT; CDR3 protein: CASNTGTSGWQNTGELFF